This TCR beta chain was retrieved from a study of T-cell memory formation after mild COVID-19. Many counts were recorded for this clonotype. V shed 0 bases, J shed 4 bases, and the junction held 13 bases outside the gene matches. The V gene's germline CDR1 is LGHNA and CDR2 YSLEER. The CDR3 has 18 residues. TCRdb independently ran MiXCR on the 5' RACE reads; one entry per CDR3 protein. The sample shows more than 450,000 distinct CDR3 sequences, 18% of them seen only once. Sequences were obtained from PBMCs or a T cell subset sorted from them (not recorded which). The J gene is TRBJ2-3, the V gene TRBV4-3, with 7 bases that match TRBD2. This receptor was taken from an adult woman who had mild COVID-19 (a few samples of this study predate the infection). Cell type and time point are not known. CDR3 protein: CASSQDYRAGRMSDTQYF. DNA for the CDR3: TGCGCCAGCAGCCAAGATTACCGAGCGGGGCGGATGTCAGATACGCAGTATTTT.